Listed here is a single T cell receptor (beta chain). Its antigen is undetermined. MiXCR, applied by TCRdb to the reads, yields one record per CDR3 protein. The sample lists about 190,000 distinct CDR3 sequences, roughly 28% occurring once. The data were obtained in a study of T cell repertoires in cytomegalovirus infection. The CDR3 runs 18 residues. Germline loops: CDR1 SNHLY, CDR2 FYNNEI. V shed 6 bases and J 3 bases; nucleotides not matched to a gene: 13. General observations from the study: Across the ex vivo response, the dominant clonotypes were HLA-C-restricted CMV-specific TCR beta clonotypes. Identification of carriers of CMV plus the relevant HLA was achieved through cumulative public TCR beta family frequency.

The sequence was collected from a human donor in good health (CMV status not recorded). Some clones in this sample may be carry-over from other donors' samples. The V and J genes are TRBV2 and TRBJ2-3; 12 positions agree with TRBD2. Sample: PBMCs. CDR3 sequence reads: CASSGTMTSGGTTDTQYF. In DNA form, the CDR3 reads TGTGCCAGCAGCGGTACCATGACTAGCGGGGGTACGACAGATACGCAGTATTTT.